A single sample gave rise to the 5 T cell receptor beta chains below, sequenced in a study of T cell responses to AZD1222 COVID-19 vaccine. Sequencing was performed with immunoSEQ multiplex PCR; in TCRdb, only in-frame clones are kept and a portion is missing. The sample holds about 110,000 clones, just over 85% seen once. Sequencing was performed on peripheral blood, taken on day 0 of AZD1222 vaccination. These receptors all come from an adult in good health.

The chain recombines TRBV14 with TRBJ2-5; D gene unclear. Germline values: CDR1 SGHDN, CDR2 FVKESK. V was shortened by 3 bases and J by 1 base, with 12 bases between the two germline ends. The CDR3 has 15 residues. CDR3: CASSQATIPQETQYF. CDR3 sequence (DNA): TGTGCCAGCAGCCAGGCCACTATTCCCCAAGAGACCCAGTACTTC.

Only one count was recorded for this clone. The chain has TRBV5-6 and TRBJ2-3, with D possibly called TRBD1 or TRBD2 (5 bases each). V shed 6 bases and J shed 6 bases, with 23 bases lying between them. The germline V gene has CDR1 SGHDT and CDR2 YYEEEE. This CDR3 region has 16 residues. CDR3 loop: CASIPGWGRVDDTQYF. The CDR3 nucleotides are TGTGCCAGCATCCCGGGGTGGGGCAGGGTTGATGATACGCAGTATTTT.

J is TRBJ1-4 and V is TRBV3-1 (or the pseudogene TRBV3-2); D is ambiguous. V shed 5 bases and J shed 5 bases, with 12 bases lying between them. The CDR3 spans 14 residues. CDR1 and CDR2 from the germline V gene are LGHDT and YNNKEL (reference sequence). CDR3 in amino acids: CASSVRGPNEKLFF. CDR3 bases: TGTGCCAGCAGCGTGAGAGGTCCAAATGAAAAACTGTTTTTT.

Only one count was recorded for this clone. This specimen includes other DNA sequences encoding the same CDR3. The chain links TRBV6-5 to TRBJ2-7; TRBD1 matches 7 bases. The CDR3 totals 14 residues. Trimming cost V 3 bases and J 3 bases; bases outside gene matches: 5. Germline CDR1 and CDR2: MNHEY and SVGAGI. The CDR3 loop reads CASSYGAGGYEQYF. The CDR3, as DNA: TGTGCCAGCAGTTATGGGGCAGGGGGCTACGAGCAGTACTTC.

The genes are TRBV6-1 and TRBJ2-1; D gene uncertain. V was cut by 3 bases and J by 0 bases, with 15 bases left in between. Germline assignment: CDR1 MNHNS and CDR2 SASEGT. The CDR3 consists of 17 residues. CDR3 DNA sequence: TGTGCCAGCAGTGACCCATCAGACCCCGACTCCTACAATGAGCAGTTCTTC. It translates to CASSDPSDPDSYNEQFF.